This passage covers 21 T cell receptor beta chains from one sample sequenced in a study of T cell repertoires in cytomegalovirus infection. TCRdb passed the reads through MiXCR, listing each CDR3 protein once. Of hundreds of thousands of distinct CDR3 sequences detected, approximately 33% appear once; the ten largest clones hold about 20%. These receptors are not linked to any known antigen. Material: cultured PBMCs, obtained from culture after CMV antigen stimulation. All receptors come from a human donor in good health (CMV status not recorded). Some clones in this sample may be carry-over from other donors' samples.

The chain's CDR3 is CASTPRQANSYEQYF. The CDR3, as DNA: TGTGCCAGCACCCCGCGACAGGCCAACTCCTACGAGCAGTACTTC. The chain employs TRBV7-8 and TRBJ2-7, with D possibly being TRBD1 (6 bases). Germline V gene lookup returns CDR1 SGHVS and CDR2 FQNEAQ. V lost 7 bases, J lost 0 bases, and 16 bases lay in between. This CDR3 region has 15 residues.

This chain joins TRBV12-3 or TRBV12-4 and TRBJ1-4; D unresolved. The V gene lost 6 bases and the J gene lost 8 bases, with 16 bases spanning the gap. There are 14 residues in the CDR3. The CDR3, as DNA: TGTGCCAGCAGATCCCCTGTTGGAGAGGAAAAACTGTTTTTT. The encoded protein is CASRSPVGEEKLFF.

Remarks on this clonotype: Mismatch with germline at one junction end may stem from a read error. The chain employs TRBV7-9 and TRBJ2-2; D possibly corresponds to TRBD2 (6 bases). Per the germline V gene, CDR1 is SEHNR and CDR2 is FQNEAQ (reference sequence). The CDR3 runs to 14 residues. This CDR3 is CASSVAVNTGELFF. The CDR3 DNA reads TGTGCCAGCAGCGTAGCGGTCAACACCGGGGAGCTGTTTTTT.

The V call is TRBV6-5, the J call TRBJ2-1; D possibly corresponds to TRBD2 (6 bases). Trimming left V 5 bases short and J 8 bases short, with 22 bases between. CDR3 length: 16 amino acids. Germline V lookup: CDR1 MNHEY, CDR2 SVGAGI. CDR3 sequence: CASSEARAGRGDEQFF. In DNA form, the CDR3 reads TGTGCCAGCAGTGAAGCCCGGGCGGGACGGGGCGATGAGCAGTTCTTC.

The chain has TRBV7-2 and TRBJ2-1, with D unresolved. The CDR3 length is 13 residues. Germline CDR1 reads SGHTA; CDR2 reads FQGNSA. V was cut by 5 bases and J by 12 bases, with 17 bases left in between. CDR3 bases: TGTGCCAGCAGCGTACTCGGCTTGGGCGTGCAGTTCTTC. It is translated as CASSVLGLGVQFF. Looking up the rest from reference TRBV7-2 and TRBJ2-1 gives the full variable domain: GAGVSQSPSNKVTEKGKDVELRCDPISGHTALYWYRQSLGQGLEFLIYFQGNSAPDKSGLPSDRFSAERTGGSVSTLTIQRTQQEDSAVYLCASSVLGLGVQFFGPGTRLTVL.

This chain joins TRBV20-1 and TRBJ2-1; D is possibly TRBD2 (5 bases). The length of the CDR3 is 15 residues. The germline CDR1 and CDR2 sequences are DFQATT and SNEGSKA (reference sequence). Trimming pared 0 bases from V and 5 bases from J, leaving 14 bases between. The CDR3 loop is CSARDSVVVNNEQFF. DNA of the CDR3: TGCAGTGCTAGAGATAGCGTTGTCGTAAACAATGAGCAGTTCTTC.

V is TRBV20-1 and J is TRBJ2-7; 8 bases align to TRBD1. Per the germline V gene, CDR1 is DFQATT and CDR2 is SNEGSKA (reference sequence). The V and J ends lost 2 bases and 3 bases, in that order; junction bases with no gene match: 12. This CDR3 is built from 16 residues. The CDR3 protein is CSARRGRTGSIYEQYF. The CDR3 coding sequence is TGCAGTGCTAGACGGGGACGGACAGGGAGTATCTACGAGCAGTACTTC.

This clonotype was counted between two and nine times. This rearrangement joins TRBV7-2 to TRBJ2-7; D is perhaps TRBD2 (5 bases). Germline V lookup: CDR1 SGHTA, CDR2 FQGNSA. CDR3 length: 15 amino acids. Trimming shortened V by 5 bases and J by 3 bases, and 17 bases separated the two germline ends. DNA of the CDR3: TGTGCCAGCAGCCCCGGCGGACTCATTAGCTACGAGCAGTACTTC. It translates to CASSPGGLISYEQYF.

This clonotype was seen a handful of times. A much larger clonotype is one base distant, so this may be a read error. The chain combines TRBV12-3 or TRBV12-4 with TRBJ1-1; 7 bases map to TRBD1. This CDR3 region has 14 residues. V was pared by 7 bases and J by 1 base, with 6 bases of the junction left unmatched. The CDR3 nucleotides read TGTGCCAGCACCCGGGGGACAGCGAACACTGAAGCTTTCTTT. This codes for CASTRGTANTEAFF.

In its sample, this clonotype was seen a few times. The chain uses TRBV10-3 and TRBJ2-3; TRBD1 matches 8 bases. CDR3 size: 15 residues. The germline V gene encodes CDR1 ENHRY and CDR2 SYGVKD. The V and J ends lost 6 bases and 2 bases, in that order; junction bases with no gene match: 7. This CDR3 reads CAIRPGQAITDTQYF. The CDR3 region has the DNA TGTGCCATCAGGCCGGGACAGGCGATCACAGATACGCAGTATTTT.

This chain links TRBV6-4 with TRBJ2-1; maybe TRBD2 (5 bases). V dropped 6 bases and J dropped 4 bases, with 19 bases sitting between them. CDR1 is MRHNA, CDR2 SNTAGT, per germline. The CDR3 consists of 16 residues. CDR3 in amino acids: CASSPEDAEDYNEQFF. CDR3 DNA sequence: TGTGCCAGCAGCCCGGAGGATGCAGAGGATTACAATGAGCAGTTCTTC.

Only a few counts were recorded for this clonotype. The V gene is TRBV7-9, the J gene TRBJ1-4; D is undetermined. This CDR3 is 16 amino acids long. Trimming took 5 bases from V and 6 from J, leaving 19 bases between them. Germline V lookup: CDR1 SEHNR, CDR2 FQNEAQ (reference sequence). CDR3 sequence (DNA): TGTGCCAGCAGCCCCACGTTTGATTCGGGATATGAAAAACTGTTTTTT. Protein product: CASSPTFDSGYEKLFF.

This clonotype was picked up a small number of times. Here the CDR3 DNA reads TGTGCCAGCAGAATATCGTTTAGGGATACGCAGTATTTT. Translated, it gives CASRISFRDTQYF. V is TRBV6-1 and J is TRBJ2-3; D remains ambiguous. V was cut by 6 bases and J by 6 bases, with 13 bases left in between. Germline V lookup: CDR1 MNHNS, CDR2 SASEGT. CDR3 length equals 13 residues.

The V call is TRBV3-1, the J call TRBJ1-5; D call uncertain. CDR1 LGHDT and CDR2 YNNKEL come from the germline V gene (reference sequence). This CDR3 comprises 13 residues. Trimming took off 4 bases at V and 3 bases at J, with 7 bases between the two ends. DNA for the CDR3: TGTGCCAGCAGCCTATCCGACAATCAGCCCCAGCATTTT. It translates to CASSLSDNQPQHF.

This clonotype was picked up a small number of times. The J gene is TRBJ2-1, the V gene TRBV4-1; D tentatively reads TRBD1 or TRBD2 (7 bases each). V lost 4 bases, J lost 3 bases, and 13 bases lay in between. The CDR3 sequence is 15 residues long. Germline loops: CDR1 MGHRA, CDR2 YSYEKL. CDR3 sequence (DNA): TGCGCCAGCAGCCCCCAGGGGGGGGACTACAATGAGCAGTTCTTC. Its protein is CASSPQGGDYNEQFF.

This clonotype has more than one count but fewer than ten. V usage is TRBV28 and J usage is TRBJ2-7, with 9 bases that match TRBD1. V lost 4 bases and J lost 0; bases outside the gene matches: 7. This CDR3 spans 16 amino acids. In germline, CDR1 is MDHEN, CDR2 SYDVKM. This CDR3 is CASSSYGQGSSYEQYF. The CDR3 DNA sequence: TGTGCCAGCAGTTCATACGGACAGGGGAGCTCCTACGAGCAGTACTTC.

The genes are TRBV7-2 and TRBJ2-1, with no clear D. V was pared by 1 base and J by 2 bases, with 12 bases between. Germline values: CDR1 SGHTA, CDR2 FQGNSA. This CDR3 has 16 amino acids. CDR3 loop: CASSLGPGPAYNEQFF. The CDR3 coding sequence is TGTGCCAGCAGCTTAGGTCCTGGTCCAGCCTACAATGAGCAGTTCTTC. The variable domain in full, with the rest retrieved from reference TRBV7-2 and TRBJ2-1, is GAGVSQSPSNKVTEKGKDVELRCDPISGHTALYWYRQSLGQGLEFLIYFQGNSAPDKSGLPSDRFSAERTGGSVSTLTIQRTQQEDSAVYLCASSLGPGPAYNEQFFGPGTRLTVL.

About this clonotype itself: The junction departs from the called germline gene at one end, perhaps through a read error. The rearrangement joins TRBV7-6 to TRBJ2-1; no definite D call. The CDR3 length is 13 residues. From germline, CDR1 is SGHVS and CDR2 FNYEAQ. The DNA for the CDR3 is TGTGACAGCAGCTTAGGGATATACAATGAGAAGTTCTTC. Translating it yields CDSSLGIYNEKFF.

The sample holds a few counts of this clonotype. J is TRBJ1-3 and V is TRBV11-2; 7 nucleotides match TRBD1. Trimming removed 8 bases from V and 2 bases from J; junction bases left unmatched: 9. Germline lookup yields CDR1 SGHAT and CDR2 FQNNGV. The CDR3 is 15 residues long. The CDR3 region is CASAKRDRPGNTIYF. In nucleotides, the CDR3 is TGTGCCAGCGCCAAACGGGACAGACCTGGAAACACCATATATTTT.

The chain combines TRBV2 with TRBJ2-2; D remains unclear. Per germline, CDR1 SNHLY and CDR2 FYNNEI. V lost 4 bases to trimming and J lost 0 bases, with 9 bases between them. This CDR3 is 15 amino acids long. CDR3 loop: CASSASVANTGELFF. The CDR3 DNA reads as TGTGCCAGCAGTGCATCGGTGGCGAACACCGGGGAGCTGTTTTTT.

The chain has TRBV2 and TRBJ2-1, with D perhaps matching TRBD1 (5 bases). The V end lost 5 bases, the J end lost 8 bases, and 13 bases lay between the germline ends. The CDR3 contains 13 residues. Germline values: CDR1 SNHLY, CDR2 FYNNEI. The CDR3 here is CASSFFRAHEQFF. In DNA form, the CDR3 reads TGTGCCAGCAGTTTCTTCAGGGCCCATGAGCAGTTCTTC.